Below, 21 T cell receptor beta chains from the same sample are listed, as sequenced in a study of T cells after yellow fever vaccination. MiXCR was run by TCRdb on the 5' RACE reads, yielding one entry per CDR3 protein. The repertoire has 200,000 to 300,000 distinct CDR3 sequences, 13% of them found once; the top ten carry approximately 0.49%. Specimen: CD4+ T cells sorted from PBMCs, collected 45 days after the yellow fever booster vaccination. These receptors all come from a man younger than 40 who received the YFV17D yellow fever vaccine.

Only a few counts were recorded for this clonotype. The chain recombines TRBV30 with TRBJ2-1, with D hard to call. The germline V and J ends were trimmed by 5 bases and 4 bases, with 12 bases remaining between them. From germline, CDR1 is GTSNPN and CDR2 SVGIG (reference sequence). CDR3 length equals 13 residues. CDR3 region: CAWDTETYNEQFF. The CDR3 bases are TGTGCCTGGGACACGGAAACTTACAATGAGCAGTTCTTC.

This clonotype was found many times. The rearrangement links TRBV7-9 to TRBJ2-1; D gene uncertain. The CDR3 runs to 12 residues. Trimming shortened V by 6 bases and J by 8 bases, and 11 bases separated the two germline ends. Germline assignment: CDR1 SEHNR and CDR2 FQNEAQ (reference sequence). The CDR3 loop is CASRYYRDEQFF. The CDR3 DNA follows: TGTGCCAGCAGGTACTATAGGGATGAGCAGTTCTTC.

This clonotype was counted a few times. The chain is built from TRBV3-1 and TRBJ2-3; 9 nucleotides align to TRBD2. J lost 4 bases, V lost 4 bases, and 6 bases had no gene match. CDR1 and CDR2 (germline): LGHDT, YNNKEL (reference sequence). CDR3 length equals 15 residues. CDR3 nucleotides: TGTGCCAGCAGCCCCAAAGCGGGAGGTGCAGATACGCAGTATTTT. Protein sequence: CASSPKAGGADTQYF.

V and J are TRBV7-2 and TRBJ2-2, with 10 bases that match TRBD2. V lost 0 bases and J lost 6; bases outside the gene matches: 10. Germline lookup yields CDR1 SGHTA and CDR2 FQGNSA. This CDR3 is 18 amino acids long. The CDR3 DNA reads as TGTGCCAGCAGCTTAGCGTCTGTGGCTAGCGGGAGCGCCGGGGAGCTGTTTTTT. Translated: CASSLASVASGSAGELFF.

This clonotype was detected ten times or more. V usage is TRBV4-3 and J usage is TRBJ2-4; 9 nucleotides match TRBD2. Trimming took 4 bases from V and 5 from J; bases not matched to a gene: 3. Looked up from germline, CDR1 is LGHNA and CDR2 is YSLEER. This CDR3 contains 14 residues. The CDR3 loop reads CASSLRLAENIQYF. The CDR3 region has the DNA TGCGCCAGCAGCCTACGACTAGCGGAAAACATTCAGTACTTC.

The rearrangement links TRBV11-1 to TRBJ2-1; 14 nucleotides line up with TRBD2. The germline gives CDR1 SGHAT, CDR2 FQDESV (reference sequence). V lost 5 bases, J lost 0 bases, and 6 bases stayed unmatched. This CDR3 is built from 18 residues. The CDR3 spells CASSPGTSGRGSYNEQFF. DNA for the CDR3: TGTGCCAGCAGCCCAGGGACTAGCGGGAGAGGCTCCTACAATGAGCAGTTCTTC.

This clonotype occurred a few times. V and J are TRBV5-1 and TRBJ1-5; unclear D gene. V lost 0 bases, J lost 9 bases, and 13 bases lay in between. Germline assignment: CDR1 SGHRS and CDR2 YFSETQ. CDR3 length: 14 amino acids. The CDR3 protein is CASSLVADAGPQHF. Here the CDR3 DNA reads TGCGCCAGCAGCTTGGTAGCCGATGCGGGGCCCCAGCATTTT.

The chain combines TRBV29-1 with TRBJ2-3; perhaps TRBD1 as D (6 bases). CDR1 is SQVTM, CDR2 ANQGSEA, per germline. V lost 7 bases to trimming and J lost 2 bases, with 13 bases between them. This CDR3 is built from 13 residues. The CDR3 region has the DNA TGCAGCGGTGGCCTGGGGGCCACAGATACGCAGTATTTT. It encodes CSGGLGATDTQYF.

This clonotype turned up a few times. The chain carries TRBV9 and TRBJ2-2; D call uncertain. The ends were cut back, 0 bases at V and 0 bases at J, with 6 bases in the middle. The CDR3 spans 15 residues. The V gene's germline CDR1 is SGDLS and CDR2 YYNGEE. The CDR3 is CASSVASSNTGELFF. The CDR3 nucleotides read TGTGCCAGCAGCGTAGCTAGTTCGAACACCGGGGAGCTGTTTTTT.

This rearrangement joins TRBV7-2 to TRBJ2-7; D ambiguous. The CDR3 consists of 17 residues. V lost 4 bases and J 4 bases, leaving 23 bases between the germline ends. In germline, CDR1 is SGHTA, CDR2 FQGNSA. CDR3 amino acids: CASSSASFSRDLYEQYF. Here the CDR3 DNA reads TGTGCCAGCAGCTCAGCCTCCTTTTCGCGTGACCTATACGAGCAGTACTTC.

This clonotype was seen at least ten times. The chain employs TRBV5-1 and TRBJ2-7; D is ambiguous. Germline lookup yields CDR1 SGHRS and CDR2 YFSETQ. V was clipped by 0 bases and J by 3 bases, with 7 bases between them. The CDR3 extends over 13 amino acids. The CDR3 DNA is TGCGCCAGCAGCTTGGGTGGGAACTACGAGCAGTACTTC. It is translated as CASSLGGNYEQYF.

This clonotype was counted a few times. CDR3 DNA: TGTGCCAGCAGCCCTCAAGGGAGTTCAGATACGCAGTATTTT. This translates into CASSPQGSSDTQYF. The chain uses TRBV7-3 and TRBJ2-3, with D possibly matching TRBD2 (5 bases). Trimming removed 5 bases at V and 4 bases at J, with 13 bases between. From germline, CDR1 is SGHTA and CDR2 FQGTGA. The CDR3 runs to 14 residues. The whole variable domain, filled in from reference TRBV7-3 and TRBJ2-3, reads GAGVSQTPSNKVTEKGKYVELRCDPISGHTALYWYRQSLGQGPEFLIYFQGTGAADDSGLPNDRFFAVRPEGSVSTLKIQRTERGDSAVYLCASSPQGSSDTQYFGPGTRLTVL.

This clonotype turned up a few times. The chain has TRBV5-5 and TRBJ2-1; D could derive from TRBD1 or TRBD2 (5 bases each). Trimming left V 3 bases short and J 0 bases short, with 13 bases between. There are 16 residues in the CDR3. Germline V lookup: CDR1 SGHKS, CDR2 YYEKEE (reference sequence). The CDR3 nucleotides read TGTGCCAGCAGCTCCCGAGGGGCGGTCTCCTACAATGAGCAGTTCTTC. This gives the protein CASSSRGAVSYNEQFF.

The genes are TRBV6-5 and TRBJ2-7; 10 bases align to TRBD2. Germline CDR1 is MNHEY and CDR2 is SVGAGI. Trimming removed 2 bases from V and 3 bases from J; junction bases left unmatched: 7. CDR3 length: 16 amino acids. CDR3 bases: TGTGCCAGCAGTTACAGCGGACTAGCGGATGTCTACGAGCAGTACTTC. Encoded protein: CASSYSGLADVYEQYF.

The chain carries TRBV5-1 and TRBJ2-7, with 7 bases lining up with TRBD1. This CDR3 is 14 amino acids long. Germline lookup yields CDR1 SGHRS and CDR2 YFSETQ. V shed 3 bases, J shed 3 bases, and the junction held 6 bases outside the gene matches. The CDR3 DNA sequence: TGCGCCAGCAGCTCCTCCAGGGGGTTCTACGAGCAGTACTTC. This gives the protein CASSSSRGFYEQYF.

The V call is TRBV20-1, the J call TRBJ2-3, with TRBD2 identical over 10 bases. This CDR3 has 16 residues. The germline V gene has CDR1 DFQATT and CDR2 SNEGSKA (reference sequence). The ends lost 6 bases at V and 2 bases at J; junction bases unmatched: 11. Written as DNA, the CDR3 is TGCAGTGCGGAAATAGCGGGAGGCCCTATCACAGATACGCAGTATTTT. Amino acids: CSAEIAGGPITDTQYF.

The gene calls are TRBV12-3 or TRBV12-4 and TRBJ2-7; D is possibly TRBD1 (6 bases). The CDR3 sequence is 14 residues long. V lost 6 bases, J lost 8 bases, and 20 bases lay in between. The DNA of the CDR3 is TGTGCCAGCAGAGCCAATGCACCCTGGGGGCAGCAGTACTTC. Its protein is CASRANAPWGQQYF.

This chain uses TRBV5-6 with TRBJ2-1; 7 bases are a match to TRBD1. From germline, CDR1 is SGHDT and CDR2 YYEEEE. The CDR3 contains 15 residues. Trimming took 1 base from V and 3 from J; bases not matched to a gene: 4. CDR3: CASSLRDRVYNEQFF. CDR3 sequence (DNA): TGTGCCAGCAGCTTGCGCGACAGGGTCTACAATGAGCAGTTCTTC. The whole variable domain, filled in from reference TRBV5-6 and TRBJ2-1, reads DAGVTQSPTHLIKTRGQQVTLRCSPKSGHDTVSWYQQALGQGPQFIFQYYEEEERQRGNFPDRFSGHQFPNYSSELNVNALLLGDSALYLCASSLRDRVYNEQFFGPGTRLTVL.

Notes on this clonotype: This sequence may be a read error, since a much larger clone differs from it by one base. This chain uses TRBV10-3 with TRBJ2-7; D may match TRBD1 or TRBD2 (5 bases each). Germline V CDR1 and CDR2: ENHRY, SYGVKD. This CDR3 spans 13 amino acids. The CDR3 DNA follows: TGTGCCATCGGTGAGGGGCTTATCTACGAGCAGTACTTC. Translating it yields CAIGEGLIYEQYF.

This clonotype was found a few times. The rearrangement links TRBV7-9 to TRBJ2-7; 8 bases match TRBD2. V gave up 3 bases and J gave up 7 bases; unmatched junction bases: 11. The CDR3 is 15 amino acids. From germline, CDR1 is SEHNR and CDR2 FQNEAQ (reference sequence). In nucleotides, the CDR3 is TGTGCCAGCAGCTTCTGGGGACTAGAAGTGTGGGAGCAGTACTTC. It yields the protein CASSFWGLEVWEQYF.

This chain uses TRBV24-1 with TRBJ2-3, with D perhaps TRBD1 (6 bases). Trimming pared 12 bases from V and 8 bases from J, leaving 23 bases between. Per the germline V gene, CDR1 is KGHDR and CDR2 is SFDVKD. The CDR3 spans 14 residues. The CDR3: CASQGDTATGTQYF. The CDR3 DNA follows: TGTGCCTCTCAAGGGGACACCGCAACCGGTACGCAGTATTTT.